Listed here is a single T cell receptor beta chain. Its antigen is not identified. The CDR3 runs 14 residues. Germline V gene data show CDR1 as SGHVS and CDR2 as FQNEAQ. The V end was cut by 5 bases, the J end by 3 bases, with 14 bases between. This specimen belongs to a study of vaccination and CD4 T cells after COVID-19. Sequence data for DNA of cultured CD4+ T cells were generated by the Oncomine TCR Beta short-read assay. The authors extracted genomic DNA from cultured CD4+ T cells. TCRdb reanalysed the PCR reads using MiXCR and keeps one entry per CDR3 protein. Among roughly 10,000 distinct CDR3 sequences listed, under 30% were seen once. Treatment denoted: 10-day PBMC culture with coronavirus spike peptide pools or control peptides (ViraFEST assay).

This receptor was obtained from a human donor who had recovered from COVID-19. The material was CD4+ T cells from blood, cultured in vitro, obtained after SARS-CoV-2 vaccination. This rearrangement joins TRBV7-8 to TRBJ2-7; possible D gene TRBD1, 6 bases. The CDR3, as DNA: TGTGCCAGCAGCCCCAGGACAGTGCTCTACGAGCAGTACTTC. Protein: CASSPRTVLYEQYF.